The TCR beta chain under discussion was sequenced for a study of technical replicates of blood from several donors. V lost 6 bases to trimming and J lost 3 bases; unmatched junction nucleotides: 6. This CDR3 has 15 residues. Germline lookup yields CDR1 SEHNR and CDR2 FQNEAQ (reference sequence). The assay was immunoSEQ multiplex PCR, and TCRdb's table has in-frame clones only and misses some. The sample includes tens of thousands of clones, 93% of them seen just once. The material sequenced was T cells isolated from PBMCs. The V call is TRBV7-9, the J call TRBJ2-7; 12 positions agree with TRBD2. The receptor comes from a human donor in good health. CDR3 residues: CASRPSGGAIYEQYF. CDR3 sequence (DNA): TGTGCCAGCAGGCCTAGCGGGGGGGCCATCTACGAGCAGTACTTC.